This T cell receptor (beta chain) was observed in a study of cytomegalovirus exposure and HLA in healthy donors. Study observations and caveats: An Asian-associated ancestry cluster reportedly showed fewer N-insertions than the roughly 600-donor mean in a later analysis. Some V segments, including TRBV6-2 and TRBV6-3, were excluded as indistinguishable. Among the most significant clusters, several appeared linked to common viral pathogens in a later analysis.

The CDR3 is 16 residues long. CDR1 is LGHNA and CDR2 is YNFKEQ in the germline V gene. Trimming removed 0 bases at V and 9 bases at J, with 15 bases between. Comments on this clone: Its antigen remains unidentified.

The PCR had 60 Vbeta and 13 Jbeta primers. Produced via immunoSEQ multiplex PCR; TCRdb's table is partial and in-frame only. The sample yields some 170,000 clones, around 80% seen once. Sequencing used PBMCs. The chain recombines TRBV4-2 with TRBJ1-6; no clear D. This TCR was sampled from a man in his forties in good health and CMV-seronegative. The CDR3 loop reads CASSQDFEGVGSPLHF. DNA for the CDR3: TGTGCCAGCAGCCAAGATTTCGAGGGAGTCGGTTCACCCCTCCACTTT.